The 11 T cell receptor beta chains below come from one sample, sequenced in a study of blood T cell repertoires in COVID-19. Profiled with immunoSEQ multiplex PCR; TCRdb holds only in-frame clones, not every one. The profile shows over 25,000 clones, about nine tenths of them singletons. Material for sequencing was peripheral blood. These receptors originate from a human donor in a cohort sampled during active COVID-19. The donor label of this sample is uncertain.

There are a few counts of this clone. The chain couples TRBV29-1 to TRBJ2-3, with 7 bases fitting TRBD2. Germline V lookup: CDR1 SQVTM, CDR2 ANQGSEA. Trimming took 4 bases from V and 0 from J; bases not matched to a gene: 4. CDR3 length: 14 residues. The CDR3 region has the DNA TGCAGCGTTGCTTACGGGGGGAGCACAGATACGCAGTATTTT. As protein: CSVAYGGSTDTQYF.

The chain carries TRBV5-1 and TRBJ2-1; 9 bases match TRBD1. Germline V CDR1 and CDR2: SGHRS, YFSETQ. This CDR3 is 16 amino acids long. Trimming at V came to 4 bases and at J to 7 bases, leaving 12 bases not matched to a gene. The CDR3 sequence: CASSPGVRQGGNEQFF. As DNA, the CDR3 is TGCGCCAGCAGCCCGGGTGTGAGACAGGGGGGGAATGAGCAGTTCTTC.

The J gene is TRBJ1-1, the V gene TRBV5-6; D gene ambiguous. The CDR3 runs 15 residues. The germline V and J ends were trimmed by 1 base and 2 bases, with 12 bases remaining between them. Germline CDR1 reads SGHDT; CDR2 reads YYEEEE. CDR3 DNA: TGTGCCAGCAGCTTGAATGACGGGGTTAACACTGAAGCTTTCTTT. Protein product: CASSLNDGVNTEAFF.

This clone showed up just once. CDR3 protein: CASSSPRGRNIQYF. The CDR3 region has the DNA TGTGCCAGCAGTTCGCCTCGGGGGAGAAACATTCAGTACTTC. V usage is TRBV28 and J usage is TRBJ2-4, with D perhaps TRBD2 (6 bases). CDR3 length: 14 amino acids. Deletions cut 4 bases from V and 6 bases from J, with 13 bases between. The germline CDR1 and CDR2 sequences are MDHEN and SYDVKM. Complete variable domain (other parts from reference TRBV28 and TRBJ2-4): DVKVTQSSRYLVKRTGEKVFLECVQDMDHENMFWYRQDPGLGLRLIYFSYDVKMKEKGDIPEGYSVSREKKERFSLILESASTNQTSMYLCASSSPRGRNIQYFGAGTRLSVL.

V gene TRBV5-1 combines with J gene TRBJ1-5; tentative D call: TRBD1 (5 bases). V was cut by 2 bases and J by 4 bases, with 13 bases left in between. The CDR3 spans 15 residues. Germline CDR1 and CDR2: SGHRS and YFSETQ. Here the CDR3 reads CASSFEGSGNQPQHF. The CDR3 DNA reads as TGCGCCAGCAGCTTTGAGGGGAGCGGGAATCAGCCCCAGCATTTT.

V is TRBV19 and J is TRBJ2-7; TRBD2 matches at 11 bases. The V gene's germline CDR1 is LNHDA and CDR2 SQIVND (reference sequence). The V segment lost 10 bases and the J segment 6 bases; nucleotides outside the gene matches: 14. This CDR3 has 15 amino acids. CDR3 DNA: TGTGCCACCAGAGTCCTAGCGGGGGGTGTCGGCGAGCAGTACTTC. Amino acid sequence: CATRVLAGGVGEQYF.

This chain joins TRBV5-1 and TRBJ1-1; D not resolved. V was clipped by 0 bases and J by 0 bases, with 3 bases between them. The germline CDR1 and CDR2 sequences are SGHRS and YFSETQ. This CDR3 comprises 13 residues. The CDR3 DNA sequence: TGCGCCAGCAGCTTGGACTTGAACACTGAAGCTTTCTTT. The encoded protein is CASSLDLNTEAFF.

This clone was recorded only once. CDR3 region: CASSLGRAGTQYF. DNA of the CDR3: TGTGCCAGCAGTTTAGGGCGGGCGGGGACCCAGTACTTC. This sequence joins TRBV27 and TRBJ2-5, with a possible D match to TRBD2 (5 bases). This CDR3 spans 13 amino acids. V lost 2 bases to trimming and J lost 7 bases, with 11 bases between them. Germline loops: CDR1 MNHEY, CDR2 SMNVEV (reference sequence).

The chain combines TRBV5-3 with TRBJ1-1, with D tentatively TRBD1 (5 bases). TRBV5-3 is recorded as an ORF, its role being uncertain. This CDR3 is built from 9 residues. CDR3 residues: CVASRVAFF. The DNA of the CDR3 is TGTGTAGCCAGCAGGGTAGCTTTCTTT.

The chain recombines TRBV19 with TRBJ2-2, with D possibly TRBD1 on 5 matching bases. CDR3 length: 14 residues. The germline gives CDR1 LNHDA, CDR2 SQIVND (reference sequence). Trimming removed 2 bases at V and 6 bases at J, with 10 bases between. CDR3: CASSIMTVAGELFF. CDR3 bases: TGTGCCAGTAGTATAATGACAGTCGCCGGGGAGCTGTTTTTT.

The chain employs TRBV21-1 and TRBJ1-6; the table gives TRBD1 as D, unverified against the DNA. TRBV21-1 is a known pseudogene. The CDR3 extends over 15 amino acids. This chain's CDR3 is CASSKGGRSNSPLHF. The CDR3 DNA sequence: TGTGCCAGCAGCAAAGGGGGCAGGAGTAATTCACCCCTCCACTTT.